These 8 T cell receptor beta chains originate from one sample sequenced in a study of T cells in Graves' hyperthyroidism and ophthalmopathy. Amplification targeted TCR beta CDR3 regions from RNA transcripts. During a first-round RT-PCR of the TCR CDR3, the HTBI primer set was used. TCRdb re-called the multiplex PCR reads with MiXCR, one entry per CDR3 protein. The sample shows hundreds of thousands of distinct CDR3 sequences, more than 45% of them seen only once. The sample consisted of peripheral blood or thyroid tissue (not recorded which). These receptors were taken from a woman under 30 with Graves' hyperthyroidism.

The gene calls are TRBV24-1 and TRBJ2-5; TRBD1 or TRBD2 may be the D gene (5 bases each). The V end was cut by 4 bases, the J end by 14 bases, with 16 bases between. The CDR3 runs to 12 residues. The V gene's germline CDR1 is KGHDR and CDR2 SFDVKD. Here the CDR3 DNA reads TGTGCCACCAGTGACCCCGGGGACGCGGGCTACTTC. Protein: CATSDPGDAGYF.

The chain recombines TRBV19 with TRBJ2-5, with D perhaps assigned TRBD1 or TRBD2 (6 bases each). The ends were cut back, 6 bases at V and 4 bases at J, with 15 bases in the middle. CDR3 length: 14 residues. The V gene's germline CDR1 is LNHDA and CDR2 SQIVND (reference sequence). CDR3 in DNA: TGTGCCAGTAGCCTCTCGGGGGCGTTAGAGACCCAGTACTTC. Translation: CASSLSGALETQYF.

V is TRBV7-9 and J is TRBJ2-7; 7 nucleotides agree with TRBD1. V trimming: 1 base; J trimming: 2 bases; junction bases outside the gene matches: 5. The CDR3 is 15 residues long. Germline lookup yields CDR1 SEHNR and CDR2 FQNEAQ (reference sequence). The CDR3 DNA follows: TGTGCCAGCAGCTTAGTTCAGGGGGAAACCTACGAGCAGTACTTC. Translating it yields CASSLVQGETYEQYF.

This chain's CDR3 is CASSLDRGLSGYTF. The CDR3 DNA sequence: TGTGCCAGCAGCTTAGACAGGGGGCTTAGTGGCTACACCTTC. The V call is TRBV11-2, the J call TRBJ1-2; 8 bases line up with TRBD1. CDR3 length equals 14 residues. Germline V gives CDR1 SGHAT, CDR2 FQNNGV. The J segment lost 7 bases and the V segment lost 0 bases, leaving 4 bases of the junction unmatched.

This clonotype came up a few times. The gene calls are TRBV12-3 or TRBV12-4 and TRBJ1-5; TRBD1 is a possible D gene (5 bases). Trimming removed 6 bases from V and 0 bases from J, with 12 bases in between. This CDR3 is 15 amino acids long. CDR3 sequence reads: CASRSPGPSNQPQHF. CDR3 DNA sequence: TGTGCCAGCAGGTCCCCGGGACCTAGCAATCAGCCCCAGCATTTT.

J is TRBJ1-5 and V is TRBV2, with a tentative D call TRBD1 (5 bases). The CDR3 runs to 15 residues. V dropped 5 bases and J dropped 3 bases, with 14 bases sitting between them. CDR1 and CDR2 (germline): SNHLY, FYNNEI. The CDR3 DNA reads TGTGCCAGCAGTATCCCGGGACTGAACAATCAGCCCCAGCATTTT. This gives the protein CASSIPGLNNQPQHF. Combining the CDR3 with reference TRBV2 and TRBJ1-5 gives the whole variable domain EPEVTQTPSHQVTQMGQEVILRCVPISNHLYFYWYRQILGQKVEFLVSFYNNEISEKSEIFDDQFSVERPDGSNFTLKIRSTKLEDSAMYFCASSIPGLNNQPQHFGDGTRLSIL.

This sequence joins TRBV12-5 and TRBJ1-4; 9 bases line up with TRBD1. This CDR3 has 15 amino acids. V dropped 0 bases and J dropped 9; count of bases not matched to a gene: 5. CDR1 and CDR2 from the germline V gene are LGHNT and FRNRAP. DNA for the CDR3: TGTGCTAGTGGTTTGGTACGGACAGGGGACCAAAAACTGTTTTTT. It specifies CASGLVRTGDQKLFF.

The gene calls are TRBV20-1 and TRBJ1-4, with D perhaps matching TRBD1 (6 bases). Deletions cut 8 bases from V and 6 bases from J, with 13 bases between. The CDR3 loop spans 12 amino acids. Germline CDR1 and CDR2: DFQATT and SNEGSKA (reference sequence). The CDR3 sequence is CSPRGADEKLFF. CDR3 nucleotides: TGCAGTCCCCGGGGGGCTGATGAAAAACTGTTTTTT.